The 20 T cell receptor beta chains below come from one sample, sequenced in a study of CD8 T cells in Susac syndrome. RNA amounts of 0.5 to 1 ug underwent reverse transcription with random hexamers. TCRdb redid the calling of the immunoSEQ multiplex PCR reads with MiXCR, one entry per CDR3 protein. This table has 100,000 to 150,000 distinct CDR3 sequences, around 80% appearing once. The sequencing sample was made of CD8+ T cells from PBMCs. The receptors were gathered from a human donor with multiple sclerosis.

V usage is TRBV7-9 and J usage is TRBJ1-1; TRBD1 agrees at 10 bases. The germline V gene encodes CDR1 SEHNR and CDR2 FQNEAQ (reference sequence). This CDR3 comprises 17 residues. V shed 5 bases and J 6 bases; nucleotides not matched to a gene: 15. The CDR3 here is CASSPGGDRGGVAEAFF. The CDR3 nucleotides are TGTGCCAGCAGCCCCGGGGGGGACAGGGGCGGTGTCGCTGAAGCTTTCTTT.

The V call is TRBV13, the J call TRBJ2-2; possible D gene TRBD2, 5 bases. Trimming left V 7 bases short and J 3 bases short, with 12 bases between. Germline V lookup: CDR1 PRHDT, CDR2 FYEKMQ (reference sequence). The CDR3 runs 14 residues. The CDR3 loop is CASTSDWDTGELFF. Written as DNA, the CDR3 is TGTGCCAGCACCTCGGACTGGGACACCGGGGAGCTGTTTTTT.

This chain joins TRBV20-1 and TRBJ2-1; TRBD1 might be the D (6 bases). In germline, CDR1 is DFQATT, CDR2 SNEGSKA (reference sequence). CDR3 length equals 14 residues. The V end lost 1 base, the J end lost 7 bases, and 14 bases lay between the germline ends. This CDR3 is CSARAGVGWNEQFF. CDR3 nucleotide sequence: TGCAGTGCTAGAGCAGGGGTCGGTTGGAATGAGCAGTTCTTC.

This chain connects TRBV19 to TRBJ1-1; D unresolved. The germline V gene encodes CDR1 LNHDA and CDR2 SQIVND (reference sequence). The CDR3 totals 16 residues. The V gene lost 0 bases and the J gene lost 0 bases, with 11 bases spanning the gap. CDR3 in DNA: TGTGCCAGTAGTATAGAAGTAGGGCAGTTGAACACTGAAGCTTTCTTT. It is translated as CASSIEVGQLNTEAFF.

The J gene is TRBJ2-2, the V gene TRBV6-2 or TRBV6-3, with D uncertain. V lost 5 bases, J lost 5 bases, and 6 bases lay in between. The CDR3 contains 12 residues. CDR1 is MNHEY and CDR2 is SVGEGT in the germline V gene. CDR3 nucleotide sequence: TGTGCCAGCAGTACGGTAACCGGGGAGCTGTTTTTT. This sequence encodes CASSTVTGELFF.

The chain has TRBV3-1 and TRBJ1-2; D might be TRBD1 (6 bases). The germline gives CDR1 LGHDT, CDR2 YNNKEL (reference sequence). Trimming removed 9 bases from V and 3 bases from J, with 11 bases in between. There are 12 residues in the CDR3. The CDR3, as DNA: TGTGCCAGTCTCGGACAGCACTATGGCTACACCTTC. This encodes CASLGQHYGYTF.

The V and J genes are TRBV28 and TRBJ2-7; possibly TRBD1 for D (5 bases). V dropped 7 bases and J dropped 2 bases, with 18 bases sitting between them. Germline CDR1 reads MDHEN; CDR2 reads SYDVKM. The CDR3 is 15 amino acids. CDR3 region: CASTPRGGGPYEQYF. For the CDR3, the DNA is TGTGCCAGCACCCCTAGGGGTGGCGGACCCTACGAGCAGTACTTC.

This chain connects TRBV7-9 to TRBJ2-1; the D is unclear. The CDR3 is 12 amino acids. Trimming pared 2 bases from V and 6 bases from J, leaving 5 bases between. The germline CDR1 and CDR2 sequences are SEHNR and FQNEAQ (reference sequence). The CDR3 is CASSLYTNEQFF. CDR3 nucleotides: TGTGCCAGCAGCTTATATACCAATGAGCAGTTCTTC.

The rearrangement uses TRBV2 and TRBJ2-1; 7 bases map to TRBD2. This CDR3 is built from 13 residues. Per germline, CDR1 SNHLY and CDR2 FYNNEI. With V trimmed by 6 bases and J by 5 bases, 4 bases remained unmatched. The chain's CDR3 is CASRARGDNEQFF. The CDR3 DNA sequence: TGTGCCAGCAGGGCCCGGGGGGACAATGAGCAGTTCTTC.

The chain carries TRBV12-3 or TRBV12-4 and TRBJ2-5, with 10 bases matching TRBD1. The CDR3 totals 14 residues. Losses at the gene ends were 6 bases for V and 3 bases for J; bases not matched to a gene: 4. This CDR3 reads CASSPGTGEETQYF. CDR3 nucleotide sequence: TGTGCCAGCAGCCCTGGGACAGGGGAAGAGACCCAGTACTTC.

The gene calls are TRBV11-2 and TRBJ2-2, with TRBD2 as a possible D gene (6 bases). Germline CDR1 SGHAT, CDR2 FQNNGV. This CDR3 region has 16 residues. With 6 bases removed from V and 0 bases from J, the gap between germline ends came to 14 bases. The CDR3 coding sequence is TGTGCCAGCAGACGGGCGAGACTAGCGAACACCGGGGAGCTGTTTTTT. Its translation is CASRRARLANTGELFF. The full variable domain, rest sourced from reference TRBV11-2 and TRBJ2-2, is EAGVAQSPRYKIIEKRQSVAFWCNPISGHATLYWYQQILGQGPKLLIQFQNNGVVDDSQLPKDRFSAERLKGVDSTLKIQPAKLEDSAVYLCASRRARLANTGELFFGEGSRLTVL.

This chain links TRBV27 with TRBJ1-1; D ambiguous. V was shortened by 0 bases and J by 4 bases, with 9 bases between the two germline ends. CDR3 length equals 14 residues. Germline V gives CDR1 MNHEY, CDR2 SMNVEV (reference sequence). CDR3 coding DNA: TGTGCCAGCAGTTTATCCTCGGCGGGCACTGAAGCTTTCTTT. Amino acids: CASSLSSAGTEAFF.

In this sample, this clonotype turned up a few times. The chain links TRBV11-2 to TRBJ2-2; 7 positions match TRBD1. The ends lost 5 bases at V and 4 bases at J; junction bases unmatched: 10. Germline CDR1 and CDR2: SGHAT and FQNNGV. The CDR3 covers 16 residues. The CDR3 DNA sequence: TGTGCCAGCAGCCCATACACAGGGGTCTCCACCGGGGAGCTGTTTTTT. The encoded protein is CASSPYTGVSTGELFF.

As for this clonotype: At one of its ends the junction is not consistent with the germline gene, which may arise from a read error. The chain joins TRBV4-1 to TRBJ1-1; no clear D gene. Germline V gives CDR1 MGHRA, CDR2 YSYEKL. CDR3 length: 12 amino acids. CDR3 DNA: TGCCCCAGCAGCCACCTAAACACTGAAGCTTTCTTT. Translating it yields CPSSHLNTEAFF.

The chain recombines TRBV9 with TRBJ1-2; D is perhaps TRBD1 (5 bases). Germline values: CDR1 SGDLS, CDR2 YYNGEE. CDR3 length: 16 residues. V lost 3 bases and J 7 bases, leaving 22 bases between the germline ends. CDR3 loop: CASSGSMGEVMLGYTF. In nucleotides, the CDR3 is TGTGCCAGCAGCGGGAGTATGGGGGAGGTAATGCTTGGCTACACCTTC. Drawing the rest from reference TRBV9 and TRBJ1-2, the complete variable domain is DSGVTQTPKHLITATGQRVTLRCSPRSGDLSVYWYQQSLDQGLQFLIQYYNGEERAKGNILERFSAQQFPDLHSELNLSSLELGDSALYFCASSGSMGEVMLGYTFGSGTRLTVV.

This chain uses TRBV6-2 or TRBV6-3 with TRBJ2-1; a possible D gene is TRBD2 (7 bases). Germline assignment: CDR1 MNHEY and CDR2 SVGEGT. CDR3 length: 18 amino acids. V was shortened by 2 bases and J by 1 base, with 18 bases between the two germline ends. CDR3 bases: TGTGCCAGCAGTTACAAGGGGGGGGGCTTTGGGTCCTACAATGAGCAGTTCTTC. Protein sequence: CASSYKGGGFGSYNEQFF.

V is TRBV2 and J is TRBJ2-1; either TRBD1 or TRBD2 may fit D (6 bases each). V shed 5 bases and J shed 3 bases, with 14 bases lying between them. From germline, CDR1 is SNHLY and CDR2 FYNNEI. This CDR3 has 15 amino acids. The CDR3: CASSWGAFNYNEQFF. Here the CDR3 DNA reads TGTGCCAGCAGTTGGGGGGCCTTTAACTACAATGAGCAGTTCTTC.

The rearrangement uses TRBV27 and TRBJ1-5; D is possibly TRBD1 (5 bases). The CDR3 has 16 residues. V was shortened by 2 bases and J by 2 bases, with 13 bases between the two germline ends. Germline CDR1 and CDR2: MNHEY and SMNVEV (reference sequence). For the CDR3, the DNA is TGTGCCAGCAGTTTAGATCCAGGGTATGGCAATCAGCCCCAGCATTTT. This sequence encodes CASSLDPGYGNQPQHF.

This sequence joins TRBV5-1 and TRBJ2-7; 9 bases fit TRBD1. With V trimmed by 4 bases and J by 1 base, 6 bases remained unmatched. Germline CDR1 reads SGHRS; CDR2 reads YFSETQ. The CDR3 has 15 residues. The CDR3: CASSEGTGISYEQYF. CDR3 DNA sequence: TGCGCCAGCAGCGAGGGGACAGGGATTTCCTACGAGCAGTACTTC. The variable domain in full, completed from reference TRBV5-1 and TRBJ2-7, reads KAGVTQTPRYLIKTRGQQVTLSCSPISGHRSVSWYQQTPGQGLQFLFEYFSETQRNKGNFPGRFSGRQFSNSRSEMNVSTLELGDSALYLCASSEGTGISYEQYFGPGTRLTVT.

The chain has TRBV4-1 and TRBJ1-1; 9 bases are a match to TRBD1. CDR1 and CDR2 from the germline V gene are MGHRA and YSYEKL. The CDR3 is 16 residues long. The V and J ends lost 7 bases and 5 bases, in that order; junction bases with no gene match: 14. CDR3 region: CASTNPRDRVTTEAFF. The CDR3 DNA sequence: TGCGCCAGCACCAACCCCCGGGACAGGGTAACTACTGAAGCTTTCTTT.